Described below is a single TCR beta chain sequence and its context. Antigen: not known. This record belongs to a study of vaccination effects on CD4 cells after COVID-19. The overall study: Two-dose BNT162b2 or mRNA-1273 vaccination was given to participants.

V lost 5 bases, J lost 10 bases, and 12 bases stayed unmatched. CDR1 is SGHTA, CDR2 FQGTGA, per germline. The CDR3 sequence is 14 residues long. Method: immunoSEQ multiplex PCR; TCRdb's copy keeps in-frame clones and lacks some. The table shows around 26,000 clones, with 75% to 80% occurring only once. After expansion with viral peptide pools in the ViraFEST assay, antigen-specific CD4+ T cells were sequenced. The authors isolated CD4+ T cells after nine to eleven days of culture. The person had PCR-confirmed SARS-CoV-2 infection between March and December 2020. After about 2 million PBMC were placed in each well, they were cultured with about 10 IU/ml IL-2 and about 10 ug/ml peptides.

The sequence was obtained from a human donor who had a prior SARS-CoV-2 infection. Sample: CD4+ T cells from PBMCs cultured with HCoV-NL63 spike peptides, taken before COVID-19 vaccination. The genes are TRBV7-3 and TRBJ2-3, with 7 bases lining up with TRBD2. The CDR3 region has the DNA TGTGCCAGCAGCCCCGGGGGGATAACGGTTTCGCAGTATTTT. Translation gives CASSPGGITVSQYF. The full variable domain, in which reference TRBV7-3 and TRBJ2-3 provide the parts outside the CDR3, is GAGVSQTPSNKVTEKGKYVELRCDPISGHTALYWYRQSLGQGPEFLIYFQGTGAADDSGLPNDRFFAVRPEGSVSTLKIQRTERGDSAVYLCASSPGGITVSQYFGPGTRLTVL.